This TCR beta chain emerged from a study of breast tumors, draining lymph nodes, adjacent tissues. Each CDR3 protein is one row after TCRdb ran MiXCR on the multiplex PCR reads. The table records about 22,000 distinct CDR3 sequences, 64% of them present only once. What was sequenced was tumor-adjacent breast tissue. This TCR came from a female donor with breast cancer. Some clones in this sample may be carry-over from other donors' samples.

CDR3 sequence (DNA): TGCAGTGCTAGAGAGACAGTTTTGGGTTCCGAGCAGTACTTC. It specifies CSARETVLGSEQYF. V usage is TRBV20-1 and J usage is TRBJ2-7; D may be TRBD1 (5 bases). Looked up from germline, CDR1 is DFQATT and CDR2 is SNEGSKA (reference sequence). V gave up 0 bases and J gave up 6 bases, with 15 bases separating them. CDR3 length equals 14 residues.